This T cell receptor (beta chain) was identified during a study of shared clonotypes between healthy human individuals. The wider study: Three men and two women, aged 18 to 49, were donors. Per donor, three plates held CD4 naive cells, three held CD4 memory, two held CD8 naive and one held CD8 memory.

Produced via immunoSEQ multiplex PCR; TCRdb's table is partial and in-frame only. Counted here are around 600,000 clones, 95% occurring once; the ten biggest clones make up approximately 0.11%. General study points: Clonotype sharing levels among donors were expected to vary with sequencing depth.

CD8 cells regarded as naive lacked CD45RO, were positively chosen for CCR7, and omitted terminally differentiated effector memory CD45RA+ cells. Everyone who donated was a Caucasian adult who lived in Nashville, Tennessee. The CDR3 runs to 13 residues. V was shortened by 5 bases and J by 5 bases, with 10 bases between the two germline ends. Germline lookup yields CDR1 SEHNR and CDR2 FQNEAQ (reference sequence). On this clone itself: Its antigen is unidentified.

This sequence joins TRBV7-9 and TRBJ2-1; D ambiguous. Sequenced: naive CD8+ T cells sorted from blood. This receptor was identified in a woman in her 30s in good health. The CDR3 nucleotides are TGTGCCAGCAGCCCCACGTACGACAATGAGCAGTTCTTC. This sequence encodes CASSPTYDNEQFF.